A single sample gave rise to the 9 T cell receptor beta chains below, sequenced in a study of tumor-infiltrating lymphocytes in primary liver carcinoma. Researchers generated TCR beta cDNA from approximately 500 ng of total RNA, relying on a constant-region primer. Modified slightly, ARM-PCR produced TCR beta libraries over three nested multiplex PCR rounds. For around 11 cycles apiece, the opening two PCR rounds ran with TRBV1-TRBV30 forward primers and a C-beta reverse primer. MiXCR was run by TCRdb on the multiplex PCR reads, yielding one entry per CDR3 protein. The sample includes 80,000 or so distinct CDR3 sequences, about two thirds of them seen just once. Unsorted bulk tissue of about 19-33 mg yielded co-extracted RNA and DNA. The specimen was liver tumor tissue from sampling region 4. Subset denoted: tumor region T4, right-lateral pole. The origin of the receptors is a woman aged 55-75 years with primary liver carcinoma and hepatitis B virus infection.

As regards this clonotype: The CDR3 ends on some other residue instead of the conserved phenylalanine or tryptophan, so this is likely a read error. The chain combines TRBV6-1 with TRBJ1-6; perhaps TRBD1 as D (6 bases). CDR1 is MNHNS, CDR2 SASEGT, per germline. The CDR3 has 14 residues. V was shortened by 9 bases and J by 7 bases, with 16 bases between the two germline ends. Here the CDR3 reads CARGRGLVNSPLHS. DNA for the CDR3: TGTGCCAGAGGCCGGGGGCTCGTAAATTCACCCCTCCACTCT.

Concerning this clonotype itself: Possible read error: a much larger clone is one base away. The chain employs TRBV5-1 and TRBJ2-5; D ambiguous. The CDR3 length is 14 residues. Germline assignment: CDR1 SGHRS and CDR2 YFSETQ. Deletions cut 6 bases from V and 4 bases from J, with 16 bases between. The CDR3 sequence is CASIKDIDGETQYF. CDR3 bases: TGCGCCAGCATCAAAGACATTGACGGAGAGACCCAGTACTTC.

A remark on this clonotype: A read error may produce the germline difference seen at one junction end. The chain combines TRBV11-3 with TRBJ2-1, with D tentatively TRBD1 or TRBD2 (5 bases each). The V gene's germline CDR1 is SGHNT and CDR2 YENEEA. The CDR3 length is 15 residues. The CDR3 DNA follows: TGTGCAAGCAGCTCGAGAGGGGCGACCTACAATGAGCAGTTCTTC. Protein: CASSSRGATYNEQFF.

This clonotype was observed once. Mismatch with germline at one junction end may stem from a read error. The J gene is TRBJ2-7, the V gene TRBV6-5; 9 bases are a match to TRBD2. Germline V gene lookup returns CDR1 MNHEY and CDR2 SVGAGI. The CDR3 spans 15 residues. CDR3 sequence: CVNSAAAGGYYEQYF. The CDR3 nucleotides read TGTGTCAACAGCGCGGCGGCGGGAGGGTACTACGAGCAGTACTTT.

The table lists this clonotype with a count of one. Its ends do not fully match the called genes, so a read error is possible. The CDR3: CASSSSGPLDNGQFF. CDR3 DNA: TGTGCCAGCAGCTCTAGCGGGCCACTCGACAATGGGCAGTTCTTC. The rearrangement joins TRBV11-2 to TRBJ2-1, with TRBD2 matching over 8 bases. The CDR3 is 15 amino acids. Per the germline V gene, CDR1 is SGHAT and CDR2 is FQNNGV.

Comment on this clonotype: One end of the junction is discordant with germline, which a read error may explain. The rearrangement uses TRBV7-8 and TRBJ1-1; the D gene is possibly TRBD1 (6 bases). The CDR3 sequence is 17 residues long. CDR1 and CDR2 from the germline V gene are SGHVS and FQNEAQ. Here the CDR3 reads CASSLSGGRGLRTEAFF. The CDR3 bases are TGTGCCAGCAGCTTAAGCGGGGGCAGGGGTTTAAGGACTGAAGCATTCTTT.

A note on this clonotype: A junction end diverges from the germline sequence, so it may reflect a read error. This chain joins TRBV4-1 and TRBJ2-7; D call uncertain. Per the germline V gene, CDR1 is MGHRA and CDR2 is YSYEKL. This CDR3 is 14 amino acids long. As DNA, the CDR3 is TGCGTCAGCAGCCAAGCCGAGAGCTCTTACGAGCAGTACTTC. Translating gives CVSSQAESSYEQYF.

Concerning this clonotype itself: The junction departs from germline at one end; a sequencing error may be responsible. The chain has TRBV13 and TRBJ1-1; D is undetermined. The CDR3 contains 14 residues. Germline assignment: CDR1 PRHDT and CDR2 FYEKMQ (reference sequence). The CDR3 here is CVSSLGRVNTEAFF. CDR3 in DNA: TGTGTCAGCAGTTTAGGCCGGGTGAACACTGAAGCTTTCTTT.

About this clonotype itself: One junction end disagrees with the germline gene, perhaps due to a read error. The V call is TRBV28, the J call TRBJ2-7; 10 nucleotides match TRBD2. The germline gives CDR1 MDHEN, CDR2 SYDVKM. This CDR3 has 16 residues. CDR3 sequence: CASTDRRTSGLYERYF. The CDR3 DNA is TGTGCCAGCACCGACCGCAGGACTAGCGGCCTTTACGAGCGGTACTTC.